This entry is about one T cell receptor beta chain. The data were obtained in a study of blood T cell repertoires in COVID-19. Cohort allocation depended upon clinical history that participants reported. CDR1 is LGHDT, CDR2 YNNKEL, per germline (reference sequence). V gave up 0 bases and J gave up 3 bases; unmatched junction bases: 5. The CDR3 runs to 16 residues. Assay used: immunoSEQ multiplex PCR; TCRdb lists only in-frame clones, some missing. Here the sample spans about 200,000 clones, about 90% being singletons. The sample consisted of PBMCs or T cells enriched from blood (not recorded which). This sequence originates from a man aged 30 to 39 who had recovered from COVID-19. The V gene is TRBV3-1 (or the pseudogene TRBV3-2), the J gene TRBJ2-3; 8 positions match TRBD1. As DNA, the CDR3 is TGTGCCAGCAGCCAAGATCCAGGACAGGGAACAGATACGCAGTATTTT. It translates to CASSQDPGQGTDTQYF.